One sample yielded the 18 T cell receptor beta chains listed below, sequenced in a study of shared clonotypes between healthy human individuals. Generated by immunoSEQ multiplex PCR, the TCRdb table keeps only in-frame clones and is missing some. This table holds approximately 2,000,000 clones, just over 90% found once. Positive CCR7 selection of CD45RO-negative cells yielded the naive CD8 cells, and terminally differentiated effector memory CD45RA+ cells were excluded. The source material was naive CD8+ T cells from PBMCs. The receptors were sampled from a man younger than 35 in good health. Some clones in this sample may be carry-over from other donors' samples.

In DNA form, the CDR3 reads TGTGCCAGCACCTGGGGGGATTCACAAGAGACCCAGTACTTC. Translation gives CASTWGDSQETQYF. The chain has TRBV28 and TRBJ2-5, with D perhaps matching TRBD2 (6 bases). Trimming took off 7 bases at V and 2 bases at J, with 14 bases between the two ends. Germline CDR1 and CDR2: MDHEN and SYDVKM. The CDR3 covers 14 residues. Based on the CDR3 plus reference TRBV28 and TRBJ2-5, the full variable domain is DVKVTQSSRYLVKRTGEKVFLECVQDMDHENMFWYRQDPGLGLRLIYFSYDVKMKEKGDIPEGYSVSREKKERFSLILESASTNQTSMYLCASTWGDSQETQYFGPGTRLLVL.

The V gene is TRBV15, the J gene TRBJ2-2, with a weak D call TRBD2 (6 bases). Germline CDR1 LNHNV, CDR2 YYDKDF (reference sequence). CDR3 length: 15 residues. Trimming shortened V by 5 bases and J by 0 bases, and 10 bases separated the two germline ends. CDR3 amino acids: CATSGTLTNTGELFF. The CDR3 nucleotides read TGTGCCACCAGCGGGACTCTAACGAACACCGGGGAGCTGTTTTTT. The whole variable domain, filled in from reference TRBV15 and TRBJ2-2, reads DAMVIQNPRYQVTQFGKPVTLSCSQTLNHNVMYWYQQKSSQAPKLLFHYYDKDFNNEADTPDNFQSRRPNTSFCFLDIRSPGLGDTAMYLCATSGTLTNTGELFFGEGSRLTVL.

This chain links TRBV4-1 with TRBJ2-7; either TRBD1 or TRBD2 may supply D (6 bases each). V lost 4 bases to trimming and J lost 2 bases, with 15 bases between them. The germline CDR1 and CDR2 sequences are MGHRA and YSYEKL. CDR3 length: 15 residues. In DNA, the CDR3 is TGCGCCAGCAGCCCGGAGGGACATATCCCCTACGAGCAGTACTTC. It yields the protein CASSPEGHIPYEQYF.

This clone has just one count. The CDR3 sequence is CASSLPSVIETQYF. The CDR3 DNA reads TGTGCCAGCAGCTTGCCTAGCGTAATAGAGACCCAGTACTTC. The V and J genes are TRBV28 and TRBJ2-5; perhaps TRBD2 as D (6 bases). The germline gives CDR1 MDHEN, CDR2 SYDVKM. The V gene lost 6 bases and the J gene lost 4 bases, with 15 bases spanning the gap. The CDR3 extends over 14 amino acids. Full variable domain (outside the CDR3, taken from reference TRBV28 and TRBJ2-5): DVKVTQSSRYLVKRTGEKVFLECVQDMDHENMFWYRQDPGLGLRLIYFSYDVKMKEKGDIPEGYSVSREKKERFSLILESASTNQTSMYLCASSLPSVIETQYFGPGTRLLVL.

This clone was counted a few times. The chain is built from TRBV30 and TRBJ1-5; no clear D gene. Looked up from germline, CDR1 is GTSNPN and CDR2 is SVGIG (reference sequence). The CDR3 covers 14 residues. V lost 2 bases and J 2 bases, leaving 10 bases between the germline ends. The CDR3, as DNA: TGTGCCTGGAGTACCGGTGGTGGCAATCAGCCCCAGCATTTT. Amino acids: CAWSTGGGNQPQHF.

The chain combines TRBV5-4 with TRBJ2-2; TRBD2 might be the D (6 bases). Per germline, CDR1 SGHNT and CDR2 YYREEE (reference sequence). This CDR3 has 16 residues. The V gene lost 0 bases and the J gene lost 4 bases, with 13 bases spanning the gap. The chain's CDR3 is CASSLVRDFRTGELFF. Written as DNA, the CDR3 is TGTGCCAGCAGCTTGGTCCGGGACTTCCGCACCGGGGAGCTGTTTTTT. Full variable domain (outside the CDR3, taken from reference TRBV5-4 and TRBJ2-2): ETGVTQSPTHLIKTRGQQVTLRCSSQSGHNTVSWYQQALGQGPQFIFQYYREEENGRGNFPPRFSGLQFPNYSSELNVNALELDDSALYLCASSLVRDFRTGELFFGEGSRLTVL.

About this clone itself: The sample carries other DNA sequences with the same CDR3. This chain links TRBV15 with TRBJ2-1; D gene uncertain. CDR3 length: 11 residues. Trimming shortened V by 0 bases and J by 10 bases, and 4 bases separated the two germline ends. Germline V gives CDR1 LNHNV, CDR2 YYDKDF (reference sequence). CDR3 DNA sequence: TGTGCCACCAGCAGAGATGACGAGCAGTTCTTC. Translated, it gives CATSRDDEQFF.

CDR3 sequence reads: CASSSMDSLNEKLFF. CDR3 in DNA: TGTGCCAGCAGCTCGATGGACAGCCTTAATGAAAAACTGTTTTTT. V and J are TRBV7-8 and TRBJ1-4; D is possibly TRBD1 (6 bases). CDR1 and CDR2 from the germline V gene are SGHVS and FQNEAQ. Trimming shortened V by 4 bases and J by 4 bases, and 13 bases separated the two germline ends. CDR3 length: 15 amino acids.

The chain is built from TRBV28 and TRBJ2-1, with D perhaps TRBD1 (6 bases). V was clipped by 7 bases and J by 4 bases, with 17 bases between them. This CDR3 is 15 amino acids long. Germline V gene sequence: CDR1 MDHEN, CDR2 SYDVKM. The CDR3 protein is CASTLSRDTYNEQFF. CDR3 nucleotide sequence: TGTGCCAGCACCCTTTCCCGGGACACTTACAATGAGCAGTTCTTC.

This clone is a singleton in its sample. The chain carries TRBV4-2 and TRBJ1-5; no clear D. Germline V gene data show CDR1 as LGHNA and CDR2 as YNFKEQ. V was cut by 0 bases and J by 0 bases, with 12 bases left in between. The CDR3 extends over 17 amino acids. The CDR3 protein is CASSQDHRGYSNQPQHF. CDR3 sequence (DNA): TGTGCCAGCAGCCAAGATCACCGAGGATATAGCAATCAGCCCCAGCATTTT.

Worth noting for this clone: The identical CDR3 is also encoded by other nucleotide sequences in the sample. V and J are TRBV2 and TRBJ2-5; tentatively, D is TRBD2 (5 bases). Per germline, CDR1 SNHLY and CDR2 FYNNEI. V shed 3 bases and J shed 4 bases, with 9 bases lying between them. The CDR3 is 13 amino acids. The CDR3 DNA sequence: TGTGCCAGCAGTGACCCTGGAGGAGAGACCCAGTACTTC. It yields the protein CASSDPGGETQYF.

The chain uses TRBV4-1 and TRBJ1-3; no reliable D call. Trimming took 1 base from V and 4 from J, leaving 11 bases between them. CDR1 and CDR2 (germline): MGHRA, YSYEKL. The CDR3 length is 15 residues. The CDR3: CASSQVGGYGNTIYF. The CDR3 DNA reads TGCGCCAGCAGCCAAGTGGGCGGGTACGGAAACACCATATATTTT.

Worth noting for this clone: Additional DNA sequences in this sample encode the identical CDR3. This chain joins TRBV9 and TRBJ2-3; the match to TRBD1 covers 9 bases. V lost 3 bases, J lost 0 bases, and 2 bases stayed unmatched. The CDR3 covers 15 residues. Per germline, CDR1 SGDLS and CDR2 YYNGEE. The CDR3 nucleotides read TGTGCCAGCAGCGCGGGACAGGGAAGCACAGATACGCAGTATTTT. Amino acids: CASSAGQGSTDTQYF. The full variable domain, rest sourced from reference TRBV9 and TRBJ2-3, is DSGVTQTPKHLITATGQRVTLRCSPRSGDLSVYWYQQSLDQGLQFLIQYYNGEERAKGNILERFSAQQFPDLHSELNLSSLELGDSALYFCASSAGQGSTDTQYFGPGTRLTVL.

The V and J genes are TRBV9 and TRBJ2-7; 10 bases are a match to TRBD1. The ends lost 0 bases at V and 3 bases at J; junction bases unmatched: 3. The CDR3 is made up of 15 amino acids. The V gene's germline CDR1 is SGDLS and CDR2 YYNGEE. CDR3 DNA sequence: TGTGCCAGCAGCGTAGGGGGGACAGGGGACTACGAGCAGTACTTC. Translated: CASSVGGTGDYEQYF.

This clone was detected once. In the same sample, other DNA sequences code for this CDR3. The chain employs TRBV27 and TRBJ1-4, with no clear D. Germline lookup yields CDR1 MNHEY and CDR2 SMNVEV (reference sequence). The V and J ends lost 6 bases and 0 bases respectively, with 8 bases between them. The CDR3 totals 14 residues. The DNA for the CDR3 is TGTGCCAGCAGCCTGAGAGCAACTAATGAAAAACTGTTTTTT. Its translation: CASSLRATNEKLFF. Using reference TRBV27 and TRBJ1-4 for the parts outside the CDR3, the full variable domain is EAQVTQNPRYLITVTGKKLTVTCSQNMNHEYMSWYRQDPGLGLRQIYYSMNVEVTDKGDVPEGYKVSRKEKRNFPLILESPSPNQTSLYFCASSLRATNEKLFFGSGTQLSVL.

This sequence joins TRBV19 and TRBJ2-1, with 7 bases lining up with TRBD1. The trim removed 3 bases at V and 2 bases at J, leaving 4 bases unmatched. From germline, CDR1 is LNHDA and CDR2 SQIVND (reference sequence). The CDR3 has 15 amino acids. CDR3 sequence (DNA): TGTGCCAGTAGTATGAGGGGGCCTGCCTACAATGAGCAGTTCTTC. It specifies CASSMRGPAYNEQFF.

J is TRBJ1-1 and V is TRBV14; the D is unclear. Germline V gene lookup returns CDR1 SGHDN and CDR2 FVKESK. Deletions cut 4 bases from V and 5 bases from J, with 23 bases between. The CDR3 is 17 amino acids. CDR3 sequence: CASSPTEPRRLGTEAFF. For the CDR3, the DNA is TGTGCCAGCAGCCCGACGGAGCCTAGAAGGCTCGGAACTGAAGCTTTCTTT.

On this clone: Other nucleotide sequences in the sample specify the same CDR3. This chain uses TRBV19 with TRBJ2-5; D gene ambiguous. V gave up 0 bases and J gave up 3 bases, with 5 bases separating them. The CDR3 totals 13 residues. In germline, CDR1 is LNHDA, CDR2 SQIVND (reference sequence). CDR3 DNA: TGTGCCAGTAGTATAGATCCGGAAGAGACCCAGTACTTC. Translating gives CASSIDPEETQYF.